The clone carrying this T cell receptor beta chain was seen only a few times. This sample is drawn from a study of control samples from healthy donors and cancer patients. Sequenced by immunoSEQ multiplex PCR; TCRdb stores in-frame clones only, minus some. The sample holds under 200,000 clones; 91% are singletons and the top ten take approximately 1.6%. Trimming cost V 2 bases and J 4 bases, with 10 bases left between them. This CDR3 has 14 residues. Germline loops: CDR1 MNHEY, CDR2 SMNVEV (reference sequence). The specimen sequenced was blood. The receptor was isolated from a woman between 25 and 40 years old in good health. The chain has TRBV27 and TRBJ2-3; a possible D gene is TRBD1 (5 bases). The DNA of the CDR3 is TGTGCCAGCAGTTTACAGGGTTGGGCAGATACGCAGTATTTT. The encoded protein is CASSLQGWADTQYF.